The source of this TCR beta chain is a study of T cells after somatic rescue of genetic block. The CDR3 sequence is 16 residues long. With V trimmed by 4 bases and J by 5 bases, 5 bases remained unmatched. Germline lookup yields CDR1 SGDLS and CDR2 YYNGEE. Assay: immunoSEQ multiplex PCR; the TCRdb copy retains only in-frame clones and omits some. The data contain 13,000 or so clones, around 70% of them singletons. Input material: peripheral blood mononuclear cells (PBMCs). V and J are TRBV9 and TRBJ2-2, with 13 bases that match TRBD2. The clonotype comes from a boy aged 5-17 years. The CDR3 DNA reads TGTGCCAGCAGCCCATGGACTAGCGGGGGTACCGGGGAGCTGTTTTTT. Amino acids: CASSPWTSGGTGELFF.